This record looks at one TCR beta chain sequence and its context. This sample stems from a study of blood T cell repertoires in COVID-19. Study-wide background: COVID-19 samples collected from the United States, Italy and Spain covered acute and convalescent phases. PBMCs, B-cell-depleted T cells, or T cells were the source of the cDNA or gDNA that made up the material.

V was clipped by 6 bases and J by 3 bases, with 11 bases between them. CDR3 length equals 13 residues. From germline, CDR1 is MNHEY and CDR2 SVGAGI. Original data processing: Estimates of nucleated cell counts were drawn from the amplification of reference gene primers. TCRdb keeps only in-frame clones here, not all; method: immunoSEQ multiplex PCR. From that table come the V and J calls and clone size; the DNA was used to work out D and trimming. Of about 380,000 clones in the sample, approximately 77% are singletons; the top ten hold 0.85% to 1.3%. This TCR was sampled from a human donor with acute or convalescent COVID-19. The donor label of this sample is uncertain. The sequencing sample was made of peripheral blood. The gene calls are TRBV6-5 and TRBJ1-2; D call uncertain. CDR3 residues: CASRDADYYGYTF. For the CDR3, the DNA is TGTGCCAGCAGAGACGCGGATTACTATGGCTACACCTTC.